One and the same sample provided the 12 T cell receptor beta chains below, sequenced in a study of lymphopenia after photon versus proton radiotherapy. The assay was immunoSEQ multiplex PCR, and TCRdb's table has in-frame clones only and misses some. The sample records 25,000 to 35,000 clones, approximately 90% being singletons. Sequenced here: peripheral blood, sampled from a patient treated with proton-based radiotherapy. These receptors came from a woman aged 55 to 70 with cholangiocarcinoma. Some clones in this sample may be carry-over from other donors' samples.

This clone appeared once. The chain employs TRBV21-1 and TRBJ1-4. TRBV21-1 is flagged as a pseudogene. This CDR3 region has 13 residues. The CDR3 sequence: CASSNRTNEKLFF. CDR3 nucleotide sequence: TGTGCCAGCAGCAACCGGACTAATGAAAAACTGTTTTTT.

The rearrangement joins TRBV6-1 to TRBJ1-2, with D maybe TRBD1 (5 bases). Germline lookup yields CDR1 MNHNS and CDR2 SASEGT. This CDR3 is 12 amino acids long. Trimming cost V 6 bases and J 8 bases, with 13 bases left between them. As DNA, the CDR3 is TGTGCCAGCAGAGCAGGGTTAGGAGGCTACACCTTC. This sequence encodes CASRAGLGGYTF.

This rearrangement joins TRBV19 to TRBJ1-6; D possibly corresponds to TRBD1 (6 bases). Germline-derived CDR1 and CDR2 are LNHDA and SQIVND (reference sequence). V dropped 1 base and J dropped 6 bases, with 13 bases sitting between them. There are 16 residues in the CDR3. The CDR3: CASSIVQGPSNSPLHF. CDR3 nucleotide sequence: TGTGCCAGTAGTATAGTGCAGGGGCCATCTAATTCACCCCTCCACTTT.

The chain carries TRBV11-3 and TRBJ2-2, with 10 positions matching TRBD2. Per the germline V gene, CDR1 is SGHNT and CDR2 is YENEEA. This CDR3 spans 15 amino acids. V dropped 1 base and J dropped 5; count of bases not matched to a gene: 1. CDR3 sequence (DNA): TGTGCCAGCAGCTTAGTTAGCGGGAGGACCGGGGAGCTGTTTTTT. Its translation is CASSLVSGRTGELFF.

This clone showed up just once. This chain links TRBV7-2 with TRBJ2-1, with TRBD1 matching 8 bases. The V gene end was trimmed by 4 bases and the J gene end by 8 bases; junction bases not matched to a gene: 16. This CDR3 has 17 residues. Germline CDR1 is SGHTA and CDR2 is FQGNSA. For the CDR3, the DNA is TGTGCCAGCAGCTCTTACAGACGGGCAGGGGGCAGGGATGAGCAGTTCTTC. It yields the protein CASSSYRRAGGRDEQFF.

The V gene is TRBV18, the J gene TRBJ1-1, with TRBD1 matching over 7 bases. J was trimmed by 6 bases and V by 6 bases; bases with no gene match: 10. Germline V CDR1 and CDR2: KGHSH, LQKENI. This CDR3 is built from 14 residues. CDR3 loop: CASSRGTAPPEAFF. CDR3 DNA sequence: TGTGCCAGCTCGCGAGGGACAGCCCCACCTGAAGCTTTCTTT.

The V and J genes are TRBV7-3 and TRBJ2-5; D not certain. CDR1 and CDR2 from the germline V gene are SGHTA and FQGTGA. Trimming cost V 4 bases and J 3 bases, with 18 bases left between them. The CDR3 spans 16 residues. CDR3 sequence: CASSSYGRTQKETQYF. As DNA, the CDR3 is TGTGCCAGCAGCTCGTATGGGCGGACCCAAAAAGAGACCCAGTACTTC.

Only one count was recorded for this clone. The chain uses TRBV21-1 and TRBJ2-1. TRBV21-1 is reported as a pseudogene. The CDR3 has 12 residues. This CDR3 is CASPGTYNEQFF. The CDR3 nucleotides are TGTGCCAGCCCCGGCACCTACAATGAGCAGTTCTTC.

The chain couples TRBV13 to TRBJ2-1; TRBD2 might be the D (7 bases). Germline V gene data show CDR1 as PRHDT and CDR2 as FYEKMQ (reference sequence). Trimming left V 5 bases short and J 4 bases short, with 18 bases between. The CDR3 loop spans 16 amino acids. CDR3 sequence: CASSDRGAGVYNEQFF. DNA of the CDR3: TGTGCCAGCAGCGATAGGGGGGCGGGAGTGTACAATGAGCAGTTCTTC.

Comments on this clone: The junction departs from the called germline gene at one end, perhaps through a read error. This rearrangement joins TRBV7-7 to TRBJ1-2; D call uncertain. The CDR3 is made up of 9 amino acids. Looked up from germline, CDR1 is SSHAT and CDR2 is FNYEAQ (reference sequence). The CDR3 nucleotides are TGTGCTAGCAGCTTACAAATCTCCTTC. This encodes CASSLQISF.

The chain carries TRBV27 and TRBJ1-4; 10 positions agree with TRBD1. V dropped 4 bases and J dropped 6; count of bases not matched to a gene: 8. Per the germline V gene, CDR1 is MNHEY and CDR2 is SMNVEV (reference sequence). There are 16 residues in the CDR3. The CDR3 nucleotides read TGTGCCAGCAGTTCCGGACCGGGACAGGGGTATGAAAAACTGTTTTTT. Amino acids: CASSSGPGQGYEKLFF.

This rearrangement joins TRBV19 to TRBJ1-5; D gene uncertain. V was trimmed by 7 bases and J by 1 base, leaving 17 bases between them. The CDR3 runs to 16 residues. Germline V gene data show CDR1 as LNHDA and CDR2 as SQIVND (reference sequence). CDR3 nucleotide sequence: TGTGCCAGTACCCCCTATGGAGGAGGCAGCAATCAGCCCCAGCATTTT. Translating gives CASTPYGGGSNQPQHF.